This T cell receptor (beta chain) emerged from a study of T-cell reconstitution after alpha-beta-depleted transplantation in children. Unique molecular identifiers were used in preparing the TCRbeta library. In TCRdb, the PCR reads were re-called with MiXCR into one record per CDR3 protein. The sample carries hundreds of thousands of distinct CDR3 sequences, over 10% recorded once. This clonotype was picked up many times. Sample: PBMCs, taken before TCRalphabeta/CD19-depleted stem cell transplant. The source is a girl aged 2-10 years with congenital amegakaryocytic thrombocytopenia, due to receive a stem cell transplant.

The CDR3 DNA sequence: TGTGCCAGCAGCCAAATCCGGGACTCACACACAGATACGCAGTATTTT. It codes for CASSQIRDSHTDTQYF. J is TRBJ2-3 and V is TRBV27; weak D call: TRBD2 (6 bases). Germline V gene lookup returns CDR1 MNHEY and CDR2 SMNVEV (reference sequence). V was cut by 6 bases and J by 2 bases, with 18 bases left in between. The CDR3 runs to 16 residues.